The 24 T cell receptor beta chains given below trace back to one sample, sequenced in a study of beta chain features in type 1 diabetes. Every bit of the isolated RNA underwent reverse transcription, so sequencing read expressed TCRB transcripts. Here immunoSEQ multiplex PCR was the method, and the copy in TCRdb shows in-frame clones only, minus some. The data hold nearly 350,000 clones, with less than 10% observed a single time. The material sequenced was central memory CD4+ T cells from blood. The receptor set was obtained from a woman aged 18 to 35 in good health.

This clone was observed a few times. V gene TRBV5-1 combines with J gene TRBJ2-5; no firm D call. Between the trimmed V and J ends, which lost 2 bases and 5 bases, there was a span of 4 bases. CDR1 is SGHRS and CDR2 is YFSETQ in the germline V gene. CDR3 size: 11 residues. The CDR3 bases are TGCGCCAGCAGCTTATTCGAGACCCAGTACTTC. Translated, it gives CASSLFETQYF. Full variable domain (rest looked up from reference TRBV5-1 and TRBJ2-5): KAGVTQTPRYLIKTRGQQVTLSCSPISGHRSVSWYQQTPGQGLQFLFEYFSETQRNKGNFPGRFSGRQFSNSRSEMNVSTLELGDSALYLCASSLFETQYFGPGTRLLVL.

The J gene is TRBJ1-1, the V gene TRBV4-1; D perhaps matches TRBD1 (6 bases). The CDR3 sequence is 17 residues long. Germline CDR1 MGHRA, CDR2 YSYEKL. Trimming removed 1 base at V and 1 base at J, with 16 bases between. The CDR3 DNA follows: TGCGCCAGCAGCCAAGGATCCGGGGGCGCCAGGAACACTGAAGCTTTCTTT. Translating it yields CASSQGSGGARNTEAFF.

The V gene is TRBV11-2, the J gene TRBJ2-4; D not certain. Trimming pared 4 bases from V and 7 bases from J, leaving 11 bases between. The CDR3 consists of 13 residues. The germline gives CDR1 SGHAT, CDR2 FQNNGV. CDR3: CASSSPFGNIQYF. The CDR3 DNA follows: TGTGCCAGCAGCTCCCCCTTCGGGAACATTCAGTACTTC.

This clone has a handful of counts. CDR3 DNA: TGTGCCACCAGCAGAGATCTCGGCGGGGCGATCTCTAATCAGCCCCAGCATTTT. This codes for CATSRDLGGAISNQPQHF. V usage is TRBV15 and J usage is TRBJ1-5, with D possibly TRBD1 on 5 matching bases. Germline CDR1 LNHNV, CDR2 YYDKDF (reference sequence). V was pared by 0 bases and J by 4 bases, with 19 bases between. This CDR3 has 18 amino acids.

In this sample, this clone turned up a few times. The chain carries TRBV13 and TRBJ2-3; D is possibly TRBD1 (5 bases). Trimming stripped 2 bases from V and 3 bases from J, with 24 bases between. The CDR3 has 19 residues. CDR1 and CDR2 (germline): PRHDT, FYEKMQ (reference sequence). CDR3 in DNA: TGTGCCAGCAGCTTACGTTCCTGGTTAGGGGATCACTCAACAGATACGCAGTATTTT. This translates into CASSLRSWLGDHSTDTQYF.

CDR3 DNA: TGTGCCAGTCCTCCCGGACTAAGCAGCGACAATGAGCAGTTCTTC. Protein: CASPPGLSSDNEQFF. This chain connects TRBV2 to TRBJ2-1, with D tentatively TRBD2 (6 bases). CDR1 is SNHLY and CDR2 is FYNNEI in the germline V gene. The CDR3 totals 15 residues. Trimming took 9 bases from V and 5 from J, leaving 20 bases between them.

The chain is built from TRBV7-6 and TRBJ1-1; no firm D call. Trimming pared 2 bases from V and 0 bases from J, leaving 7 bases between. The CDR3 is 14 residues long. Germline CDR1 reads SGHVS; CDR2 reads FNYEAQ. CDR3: CASSLTGLNTEAFF. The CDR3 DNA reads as TGTGCCAGCAGCTTAACCGGTCTGAACACTGAAGCTTTCTTT.

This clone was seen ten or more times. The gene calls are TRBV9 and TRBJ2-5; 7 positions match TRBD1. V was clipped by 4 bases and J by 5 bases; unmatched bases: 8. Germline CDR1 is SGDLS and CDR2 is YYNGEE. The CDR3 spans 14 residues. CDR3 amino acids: CASSQQGIGETQYF. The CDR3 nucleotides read TGTGCCAGCAGCCAACAGGGGATAGGGGAGACCCAGTACTTC.

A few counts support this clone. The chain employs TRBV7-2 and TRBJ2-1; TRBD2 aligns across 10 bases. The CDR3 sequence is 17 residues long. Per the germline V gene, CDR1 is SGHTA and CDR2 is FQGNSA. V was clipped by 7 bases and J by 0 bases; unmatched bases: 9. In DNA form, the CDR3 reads TGTGCCAGCAAAGGACTAGCGGAGCCTCGCTCCTACAATGAGCAGTTCTTC. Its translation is CASKGLAEPRSYNEQFF. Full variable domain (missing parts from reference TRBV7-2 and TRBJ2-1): GAGVSQSPSNKVTEKGKDVELRCDPISGHTALYWYRQSLGQGLEFLIYFQGNSAPDKSGLPSDRFSAERTGGSVSTLTIQRTQQEDSAVYLCASKGLAEPRSYNEQFFGPGTRLTVL.

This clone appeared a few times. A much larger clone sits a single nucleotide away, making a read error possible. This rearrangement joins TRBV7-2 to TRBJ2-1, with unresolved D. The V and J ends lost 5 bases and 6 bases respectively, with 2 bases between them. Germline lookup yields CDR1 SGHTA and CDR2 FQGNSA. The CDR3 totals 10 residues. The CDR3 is CASSTNEQFF. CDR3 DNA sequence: TGTGCCAGCAGCACCAATGAGCAGTTCTTC.

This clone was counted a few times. The CDR3 loop is CASSYYSSGSWQYF. For the CDR3, the DNA is TGTGCCAGCAGTTACTATTCTAGCGGGAGTTGGCAGTACTTC. The V and J genes are TRBV6-6 and TRBJ2-7; the match to TRBD2 covers 10 bases. Germline V CDR1 and CDR2: MNHNY, SVGAGI (reference sequence). CDR3 length: 14 amino acids. The J segment lost 9 bases and the V segment lost 1 base, leaving 6 bases of the junction unmatched.

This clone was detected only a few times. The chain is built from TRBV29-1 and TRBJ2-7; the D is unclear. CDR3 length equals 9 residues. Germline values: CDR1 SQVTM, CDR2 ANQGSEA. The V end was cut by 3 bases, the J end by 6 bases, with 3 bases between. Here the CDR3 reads CSVEGEQYF. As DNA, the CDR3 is TGCAGCGTTGAGGGCGAGCAGTACTTC.

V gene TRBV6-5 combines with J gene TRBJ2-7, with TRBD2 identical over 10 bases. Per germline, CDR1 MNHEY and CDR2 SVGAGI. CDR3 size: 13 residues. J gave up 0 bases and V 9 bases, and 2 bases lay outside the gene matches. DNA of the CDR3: TGTGCCAGAATAGCGGGAGGCTCCTACGAGCAGTACTTC. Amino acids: CARIAGGSYEQYF.

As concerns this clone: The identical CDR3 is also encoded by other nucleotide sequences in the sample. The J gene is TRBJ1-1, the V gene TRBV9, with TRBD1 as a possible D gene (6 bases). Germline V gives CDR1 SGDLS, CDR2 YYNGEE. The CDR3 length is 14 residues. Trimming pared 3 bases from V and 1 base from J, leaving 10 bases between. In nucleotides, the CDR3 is TGTGCCAGCAGCGACCTGACAGGGAACACTGAAGCTTTCTTT. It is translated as CASSDLTGNTEAFF.

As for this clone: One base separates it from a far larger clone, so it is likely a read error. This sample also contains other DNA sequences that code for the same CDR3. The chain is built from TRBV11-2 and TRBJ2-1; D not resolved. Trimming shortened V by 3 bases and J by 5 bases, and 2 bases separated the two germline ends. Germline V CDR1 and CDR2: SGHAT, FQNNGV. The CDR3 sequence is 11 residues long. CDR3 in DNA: TGTGCCAGCAGCTTTCACAATGAGCAGTTCTTC. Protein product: CASSFHNEQFF.

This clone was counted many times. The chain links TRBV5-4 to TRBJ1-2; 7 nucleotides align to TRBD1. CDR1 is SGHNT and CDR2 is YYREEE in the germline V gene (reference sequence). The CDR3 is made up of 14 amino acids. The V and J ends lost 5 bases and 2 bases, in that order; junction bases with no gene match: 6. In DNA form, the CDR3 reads TGTGCCAGCAGTCCCGGAGGGGGCAACTATGGCTACACCTTC. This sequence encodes CASSPGGGNYGYTF. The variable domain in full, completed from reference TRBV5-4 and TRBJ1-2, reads ETGVTQSPTHLIKTRGQQVTLRCSSQSGHNTVSWYQQALGQGPQFIFQYYREEENGRGNFPPRFSGLQFPNYSSELNVNALELDDSALYLCASSPGGGNYGYTFGSGTRLTVV.

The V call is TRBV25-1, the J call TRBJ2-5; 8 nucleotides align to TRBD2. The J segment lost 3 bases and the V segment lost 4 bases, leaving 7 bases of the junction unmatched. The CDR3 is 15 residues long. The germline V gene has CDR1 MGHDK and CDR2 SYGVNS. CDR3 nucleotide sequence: TGTGCCAGCAGTGCGGCGGGAGCGGGAGAAGAGACCCAGTACTTC. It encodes CASSAAGAGEETQYF.

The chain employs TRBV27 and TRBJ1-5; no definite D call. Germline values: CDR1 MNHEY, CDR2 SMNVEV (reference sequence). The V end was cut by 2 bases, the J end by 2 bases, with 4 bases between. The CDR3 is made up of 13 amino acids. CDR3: CASSLKGNQPQHF. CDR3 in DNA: TGTGCCAGCAGTTTAAAGGGCAATCAGCCCCAGCATTTT.

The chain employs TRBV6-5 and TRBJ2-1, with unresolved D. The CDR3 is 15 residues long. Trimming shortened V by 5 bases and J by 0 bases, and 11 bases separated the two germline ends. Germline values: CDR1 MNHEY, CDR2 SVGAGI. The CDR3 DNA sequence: TGTGCCAGCAGTCGAGACGGCAACTCCTACAATGAGCAGTTCTTC. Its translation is CASSRDGNSYNEQFF.

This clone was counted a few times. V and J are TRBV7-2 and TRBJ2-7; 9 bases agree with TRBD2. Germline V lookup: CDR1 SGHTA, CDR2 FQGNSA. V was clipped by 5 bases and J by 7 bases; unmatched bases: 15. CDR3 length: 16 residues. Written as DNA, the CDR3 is TGTGCCAGCAGCCCGCAAGCGGGAGGCCCTGGGTTTGAGCAGTACTTC. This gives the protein CASSPQAGGPGFEQYF.

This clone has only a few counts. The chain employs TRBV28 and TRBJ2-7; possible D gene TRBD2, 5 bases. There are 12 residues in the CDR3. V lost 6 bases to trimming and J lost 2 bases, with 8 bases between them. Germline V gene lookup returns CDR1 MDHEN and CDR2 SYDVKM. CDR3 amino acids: CASSWTPYEQYF. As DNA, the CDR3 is TGTGCCAGCAGCTGGACTCCCTACGAGCAGTACTTC.

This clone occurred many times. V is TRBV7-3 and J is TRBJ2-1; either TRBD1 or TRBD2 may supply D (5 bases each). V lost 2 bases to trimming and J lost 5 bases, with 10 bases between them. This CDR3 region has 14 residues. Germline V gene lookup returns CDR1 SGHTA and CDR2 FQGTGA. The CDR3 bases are TGTGCCAGCAGCTTAGCAGGGACCGACAATGAGCAGTTCTTC. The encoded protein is CASSLAGTDNEQFF.

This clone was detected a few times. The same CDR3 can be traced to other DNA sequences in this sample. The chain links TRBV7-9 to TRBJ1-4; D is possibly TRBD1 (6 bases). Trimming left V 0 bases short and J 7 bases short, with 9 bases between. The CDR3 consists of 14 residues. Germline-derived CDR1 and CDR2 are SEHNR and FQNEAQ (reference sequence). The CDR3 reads CASSLAGGSEKLFF. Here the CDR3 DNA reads TGTGCCAGCAGCTTAGCAGGGGGGAGTGAAAAACTGTTTTTT.

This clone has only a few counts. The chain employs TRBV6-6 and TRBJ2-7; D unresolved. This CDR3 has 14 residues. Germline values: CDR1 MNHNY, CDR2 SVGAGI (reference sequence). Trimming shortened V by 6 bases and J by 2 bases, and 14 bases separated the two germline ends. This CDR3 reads CASRIKTGTYEQYF. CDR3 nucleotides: TGTGCCAGCAGAATCAAAACTGGAACCTACGAGCAGTACTTC.